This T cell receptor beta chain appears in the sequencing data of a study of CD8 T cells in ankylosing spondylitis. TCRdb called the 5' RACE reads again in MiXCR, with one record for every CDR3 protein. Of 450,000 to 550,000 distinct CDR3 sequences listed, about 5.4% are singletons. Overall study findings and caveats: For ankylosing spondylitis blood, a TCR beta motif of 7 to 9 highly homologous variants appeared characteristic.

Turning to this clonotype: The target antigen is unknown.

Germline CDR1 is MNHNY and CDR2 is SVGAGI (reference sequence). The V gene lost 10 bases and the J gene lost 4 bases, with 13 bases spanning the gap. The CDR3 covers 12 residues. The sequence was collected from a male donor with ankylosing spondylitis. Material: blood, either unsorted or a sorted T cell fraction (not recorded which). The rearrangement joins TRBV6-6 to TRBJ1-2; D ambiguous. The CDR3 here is CATITAVYGYTF. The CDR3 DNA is TGTGCCACTATAACCGCCGTCTATGGCTACACCTTC.